This T cell receptor beta chain was obtained from a study of human T cells and chemical hapten exposure. Study background: Among samples, TCR yields varied mainly because of small differences in pooled library volume.

Time point denoted: patch test 1, 2 weeks after DPC sensitization. Noted treatment: therapeutic diphenylcyclopropenone sensitization with weekly scalp DPC. TCRdb re-analysed the RACE reads in MiXCR, keeping a single row per CDR3 protein. Altogether 70,000 to 75,000 distinct CDR3 sequences are present, 30% to 35% being singletons, with the ten largest covering 7.5% to 10%. Germline values: CDR1 SEHNR, CDR2 FQNEAQ (reference sequence). V dropped 4 bases and J dropped 4 bases, with 16 bases sitting between them. The CDR3 consists of 15 residues. This sequence originates from a man aged 35-49 years with alopecia areata. Some clones in this sample may be carry-over from other donors' samples. The sequences come from whole blood, collected in connection with sensitization to the hapten diphenylcyclopropenone (DPC). The chain recombines TRBV7-9 with TRBJ1-2; D perhaps matches TRBD1 (5 bases). CDR3 loop: CASSSYGSGGYGYTF. The CDR3 DNA is TGTGCCAGCAGCTCCTACGGGTCCGGGGGCTATGGCTACACCTTC.